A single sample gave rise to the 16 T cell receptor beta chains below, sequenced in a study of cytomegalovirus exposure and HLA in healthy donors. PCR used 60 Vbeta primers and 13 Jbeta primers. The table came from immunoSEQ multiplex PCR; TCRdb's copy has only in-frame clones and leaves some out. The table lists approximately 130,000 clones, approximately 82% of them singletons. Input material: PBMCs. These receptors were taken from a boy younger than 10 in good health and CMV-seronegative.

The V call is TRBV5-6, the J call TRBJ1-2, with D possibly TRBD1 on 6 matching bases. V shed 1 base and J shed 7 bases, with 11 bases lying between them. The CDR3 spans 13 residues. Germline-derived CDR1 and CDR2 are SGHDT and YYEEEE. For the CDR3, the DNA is TGTGCCAGCAGCTTGTGGGACATTAGTGGCTACACCTTC. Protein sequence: CASSLWDISGYTF. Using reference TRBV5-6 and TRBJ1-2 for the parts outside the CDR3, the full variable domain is DAGVTQSPTHLIKTRGQQVTLRCSPKSGHDTVSWYQQALGQGPQFIFQYYEEEERQRGNFPDRFSGHQFPNYSSELNVNALLLGDSALYLCASSLWDISGYTFGSGTRLTVV.

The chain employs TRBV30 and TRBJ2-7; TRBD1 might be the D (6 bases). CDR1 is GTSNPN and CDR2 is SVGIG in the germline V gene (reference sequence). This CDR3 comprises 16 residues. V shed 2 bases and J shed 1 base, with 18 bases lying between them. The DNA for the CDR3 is TGTGCCTGGAGTCCGTACCCCCGGACAGCTTCCTACGAGCAGTACTTC. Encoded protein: CAWSPYPRTASYEQYF.

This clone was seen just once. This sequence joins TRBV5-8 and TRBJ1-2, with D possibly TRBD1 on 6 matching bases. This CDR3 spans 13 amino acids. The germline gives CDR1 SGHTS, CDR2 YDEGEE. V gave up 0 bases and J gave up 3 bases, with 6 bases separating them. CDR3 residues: CASSLGTDYGYTF. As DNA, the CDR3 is TGTGCCAGCAGCTTGGGGACAGACTATGGCTACACCTTC.

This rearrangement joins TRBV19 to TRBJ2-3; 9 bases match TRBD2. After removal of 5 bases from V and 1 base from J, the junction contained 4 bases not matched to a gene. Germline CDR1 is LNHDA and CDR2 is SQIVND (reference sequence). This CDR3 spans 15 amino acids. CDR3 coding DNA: TGTGCCAGTAGTCCCGAGCGGGGGGGCACAGATACGCAGTATTTT. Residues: CASSPERGGTDTQYF. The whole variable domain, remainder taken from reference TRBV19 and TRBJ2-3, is DGGITQSPKYLFRKEGQNVTLSCEQNLNHDAMYWYRQDPGQGLRLIYYSQIVNDFQKGDIAEGYSVSREKKESFPLTVTSAQKNPTAFYLCASSPERGGTDTQYFGPGTRLTVL.

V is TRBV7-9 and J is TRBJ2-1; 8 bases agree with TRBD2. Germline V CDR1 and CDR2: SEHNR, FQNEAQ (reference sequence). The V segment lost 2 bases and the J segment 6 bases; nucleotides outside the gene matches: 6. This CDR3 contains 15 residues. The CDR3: CASSLLAGFGNEQFF. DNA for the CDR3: TGTGCCAGCAGCTTACTAGCGGGTTTCGGCAATGAGCAGTTCTTC.

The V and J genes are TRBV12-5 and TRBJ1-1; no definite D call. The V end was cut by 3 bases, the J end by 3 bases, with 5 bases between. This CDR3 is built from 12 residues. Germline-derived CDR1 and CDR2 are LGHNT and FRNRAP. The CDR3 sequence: CASGFGDTEAFF. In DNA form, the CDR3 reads TGTGCTAGTGGTTTCGGGGACACTGAAGCTTTCTTT.

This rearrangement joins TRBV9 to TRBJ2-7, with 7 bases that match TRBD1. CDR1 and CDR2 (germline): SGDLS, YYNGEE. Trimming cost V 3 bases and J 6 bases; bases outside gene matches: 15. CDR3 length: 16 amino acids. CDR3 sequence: CASSGYEGTATVEQYF. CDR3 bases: TGTGCCAGCAGCGGGTATGAAGGGACAGCGACCGTCGAGCAGTACTTC.

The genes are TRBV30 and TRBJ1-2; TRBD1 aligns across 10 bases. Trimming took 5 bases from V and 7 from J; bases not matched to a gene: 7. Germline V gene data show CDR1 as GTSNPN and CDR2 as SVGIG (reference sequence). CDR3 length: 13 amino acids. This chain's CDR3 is CAWATGQGIGYTF. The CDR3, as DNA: TGTGCCTGGGCAACGGGACAGGGGATTGGCTACACCTTC. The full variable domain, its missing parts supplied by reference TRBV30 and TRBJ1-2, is SQTIHQWPATLVQPVGSPLSLECTVEGTSNPNLYWYRQAAGRGLQLLFYSVGIGQISSEVPQNLSASRPQDRQFILSSKKLLLSDSGFYLCAWATGQGIGYTFGSGTRLTVV.

CDR3 coding DNA: TGTGCCAGCAGCTTAGGAGTTCGGGGGCTAGCGGTCCAAGAGACCCAGTACTTC. Translation gives CASSLGVRGLAVQETQYF. J is TRBJ2-5 and V is TRBV7-9; weak D call: TRBD2 (7 bases). The CDR3 is 18 amino acids. Germline CDR1 is SEHNR and CDR2 is FQNEAQ (reference sequence). Trimming removed 1 base at V and 1 base at J, with 19 bases between.

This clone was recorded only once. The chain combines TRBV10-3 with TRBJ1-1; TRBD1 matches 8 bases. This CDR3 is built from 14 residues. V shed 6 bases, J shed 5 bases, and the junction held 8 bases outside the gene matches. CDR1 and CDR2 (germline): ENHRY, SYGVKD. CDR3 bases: TGTGCCATCAGCCTACAGGGGGGAGGTACTGAAGCTTTCTTT. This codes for CAISLQGGGTEAFF.

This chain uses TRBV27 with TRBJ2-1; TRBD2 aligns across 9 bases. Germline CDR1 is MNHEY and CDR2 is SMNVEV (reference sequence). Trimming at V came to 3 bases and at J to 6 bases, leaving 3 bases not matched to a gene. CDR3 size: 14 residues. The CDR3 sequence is CASSLGTSSNEQFF. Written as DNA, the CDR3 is TGTGCCAGCAGTTTGGGGACTAGCAGCAATGAGCAGTTCTTC.

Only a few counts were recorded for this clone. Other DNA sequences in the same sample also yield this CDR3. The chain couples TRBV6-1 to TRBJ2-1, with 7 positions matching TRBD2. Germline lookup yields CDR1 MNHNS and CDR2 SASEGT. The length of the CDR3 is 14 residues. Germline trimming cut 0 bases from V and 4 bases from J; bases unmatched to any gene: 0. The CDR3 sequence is CASSEAGGYNEQFF. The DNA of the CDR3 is TGTGCCAGCAGTGAAGCGGGGGGGTACAATGAGCAGTTCTTC.

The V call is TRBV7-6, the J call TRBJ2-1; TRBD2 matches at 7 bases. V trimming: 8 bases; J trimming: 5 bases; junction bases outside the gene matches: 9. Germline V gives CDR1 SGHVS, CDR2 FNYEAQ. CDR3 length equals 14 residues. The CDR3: CASSSRLADNEQFF. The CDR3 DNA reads TGTGCCAGCTCCTCCCGACTAGCAGACAATGAGCAGTTCTTC.

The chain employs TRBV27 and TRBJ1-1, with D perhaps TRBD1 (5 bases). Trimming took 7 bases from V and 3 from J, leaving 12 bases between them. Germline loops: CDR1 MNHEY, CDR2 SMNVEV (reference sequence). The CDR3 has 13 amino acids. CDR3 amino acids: CASKRGTHTEAFF. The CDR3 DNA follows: TGTGCCAGCAAGCGGGGGACCCACACTGAAGCTTTCTTT.

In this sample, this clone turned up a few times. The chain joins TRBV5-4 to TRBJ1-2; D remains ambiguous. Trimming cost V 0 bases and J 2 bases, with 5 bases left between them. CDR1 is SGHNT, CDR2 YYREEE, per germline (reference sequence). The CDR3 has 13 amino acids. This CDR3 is CASSLVQNYGYTF. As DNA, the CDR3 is TGTGCCAGCAGCTTGGTGCAGAACTATGGCTACACCTTC. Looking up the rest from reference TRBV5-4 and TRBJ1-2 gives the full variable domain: ETGVTQSPTHLIKTRGQQVTLRCSSQSGHNTVSWYQQALGQGPQFIFQYYREEENGRGNFPPRFSGLQFPNYSSELNVNALELDDSALYLCASSLVQNYGYTFGSGTRLTVV.

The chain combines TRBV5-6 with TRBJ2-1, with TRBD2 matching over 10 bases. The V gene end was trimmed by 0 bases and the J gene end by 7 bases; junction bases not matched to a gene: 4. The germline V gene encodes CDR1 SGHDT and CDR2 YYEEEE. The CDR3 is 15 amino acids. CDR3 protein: CASSLGLAGGNEQFF. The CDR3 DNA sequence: TGTGCCAGCAGCTTGGGATTAGCGGGGGGAAATGAGCAGTTCTTC. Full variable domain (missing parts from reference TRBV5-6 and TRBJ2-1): DAGVTQSPTHLIKTRGQQVTLRCSPKSGHDTVSWYQQALGQGPQFIFQYYEEEERQRGNFPDRFSGHQFPNYSSELNVNALLLGDSALYLCASSLGLAGGNEQFFGPGTRLTVL.